The entry below describes one T cell receptor (beta chain). The germline V gene encodes CDR1 LNHNV and CDR2 YYDKDF (reference sequence). CDR3 length: 18 amino acids. The junction had 8 bases not matched to a gene; V was cut back by 0 bases and J by 3 bases. The entry originates in a study of blood T cell repertoires in COVID-19. Study-level information: The origin of the acute and convalescent COVID-19 samples was the United States, Italy and Spain. T cells, B-cell-depleted T cells, or PBMCs supplied cDNA or gDNA.

Original data processing: For nucleated cells, counts were estimated from reference gene primer amplification. Repertoires were generated with immunoSEQ multiplex PCR, while TCRdb's copy carries only in-frame clones and drops some. The DNA gave D and trimming, while V, J and clone size come from that table. The sample lists around 190,000 clones, around 76% seen once, with roughly 9.4% in the top ten. The chain joins TRBV15 to TRBJ1-4; 9 positions match TRBD1. The sequenced sample consisted of peripheral blood. The clonotype originates from a woman aged 45-65 years with active or convalescent COVID-19. The CDR3 reads CATSRERDRAGANEKLFF. CDR3 DNA: TGTGCCACCAGCAGAGAGCGGGACAGGGCGGGGGCTAATGAAAAACTGTTTTTT.